What follows is one T cell receptor (beta chain) and its context. Its target antigen remains unknown. No base quality values were provided; no much bigger clone lies one nucleotide off. The library was generated by the immunoSEQ multiplex PCR assay. To provide template for TCR sequencing, every sample had RNA extracted and reverse transcribed into cDNA. First-strand cDNA was synthesized using SuperScript III with a 2:1 mix of oligo-dT and random hexamers. A synthetic immune receptor repertoire was used to measure amplification bias, and any remaining bias was corrected computationally. Turning to the authors' computational methods: Raw reads were preprocessed to remove errors, and CDR3 was defined by IMGT conventions from the conserved cysteine to phenylalanine. Clonality was computed as 1 minus the Shannon entropy, with the entropy normalized by log2 of the number of productive unique TCRs. Scalp TCRbeta sequences were cross-referenced with sorted blood CD4 and CD8 repertoires so that the CD4 or CD8 identity of scalp clones could be inferred. This immuneACCESS table, as held by TCRdb, lists in-frame sequences with V and J called but not all clones. Of the missing ones, under half trace to an unresolved V gene in checked studies; the others have no known cause. Clone size and the V and J calls come from that table; the DNA yielded D and trimming. This sample is represented by about 87,000 clones; approximately 70% of them were singletons. The ten largest clones take up roughly a sixth of the sample.

The sample originates from a study of CD8+ T cells in alopecia areata (dated by TCRdb to 2016 to 2018). General notes on the study: The treated patients took part in an open-label pilot trial in which moderate-to-severe alopecia areata was treated with oral tofacitinib at 5 to 10 mg twice daily. TCRbeta CDR3 regions were amplified by immunoSEQ multiplex PCR using 35 Vbeta forward and 13 Jbeta reverse primers. Disease severity in treated patients was measured with the SALT score, which quantifies the percentage of affected scalp surface area. Tofacitinib was administered for 6 to 18 months, and 6 months of follow-up off drug were then conducted to assess delayed response and recurrence. Clonality in the scalp was compared among normal scalp (n=4), patchy alopecia areata scalp (n=8), and alopecia totalis/universalis scalp (n=8). In both human patients and the C3H/HeJ mouse model, the study applied high-throughput TCRbeta sequencing to look at T cell clonal expansion in alopecia areata. RNA was extracted with the PAXgene miRNA kit for fixed scalp, the miRNeasy kit for PBMCs, and the RNeasy kit for mouse skin. Biopsies were taken from tofacitinib-treated patients at baseline and at 4 and 24 weeks of treatment, and a later scalp biopsy was taken in several of the tofacitinib-treated patients. On the human side, TCRbeta sequencing was run on scalp tissue and on sorted CD4+ and CD8+ peripheral blood T cells from healthy controls and from alopecia areata patients with either patchy or totalis/universalis disease. The investigation overall reported the following: Resident alphabeta T cells in normal human skin are also sequenced, complicating scalp TCR repertoire analysis, unlike mouse skin dominated by gammadelta T cells. Tofacitinib significantly decreased scalp clonality and the number of expanded CD8+ clones among the top 100 scalp clones. Many expanded lesional clones persisted in scalp and blood during tofacitinib treatment, which may partly explain relapse after stopping treatment. Because the treated cohort was small and had just a single nonresponder, larger studies are needed to establish links between baseline CD8+ expansion and response. Higher clonality and more expanded CD8+ clones were observed in lesional scalp than in normal scalp, particularly in alopecia totalis/universalis, a finding suggestive of antigenic drive. Shared TCR sequences between patients were less evident than in mice, which may be partly attributable to HLA diversity in the patient population.

The CDR1 and CDR2 encoded by the germline V gene are SNHLY and FYNNEI. V is reduced by 6 bases and J by 9 bases, leaving a spacing of 18 bases between them. The CDR3 runs 15 residues from the cysteine to the phenylalanine. The sequence is cut down to CDR3 DNA, 45 bases in frame from base 1. Interpreted using the paper, the treatment or condition label stands for: oral pan-JAK inhibitor, 5-10 mg twice daily. Peripheral blood and lesional scalp punch biopsies were obtained from patients with alopecia areata. PBMCs were isolated by density centrifugation and stained for CD3, CD4 and CD8, and CD4+ and CD8+ T cells were sorted on a FACSAria.

The sequence is built from TRBV2 and TRBJ2-6, with the D segment identity uncertain. This clonotype was obtained from a human donor with alopecia areata. Here the sequenced sample was CD8+ T cells sorted from blood, taken at week 44, from a patient treated with tofacitinib. For the CDR3, the sequence is CASRDPTDPDNVLTF. The DNA sequence is TGTGCCAGCAGGGACCCTACCGACCCTGACAACGTCCTGACTTTC.